This TCR beta chain was identified during a study of T cell responses to AZD1222 COVID-19 vaccine. The data were produced by immunoSEQ multiplex PCR, yet TCRdb's version contains in-frame clones alone and is incomplete. The sample records tens of thousands of clones, approximately 90% being singletons. Whole-study findings and limits: Receipt of two AZD1222 doses was followed by a rise in Spike-specific TCR breadth and depth. Females outnumbered males among donors, who were mostly white British; clonal diversity was possibly underestimated. Spike was spanned by vaccine-associated CD4 TCRs, with dominance at 160-218 and 743-854.

On this clone: Its antigen remains unknown.

Second-dose recipients at about 4 or about 12 weeks were treated as one pooled group. This sequence was found in an adult who received the AZD1222 COVID-19 vaccine. The sequencing used peripheral blood, collected 28 days after the second AZD1222 dose.

CDR3 amino acids: CASSTTGADQPQHF. DNA of the CDR3: TGTGCCAGCAGTACGACAGGGGCGGATCAGCCCCAGCATTTT. The rearrangement joins TRBV6-6 to TRBJ1-5, with 8 positions matching TRBD1. Per the germline V gene, CDR1 is MNHNY and CDR2 is SVGAGI (reference sequence). The trim removed 5 bases at V and 5 bases at J, leaving 5 bases unmatched. This CDR3 is 14 amino acids long.